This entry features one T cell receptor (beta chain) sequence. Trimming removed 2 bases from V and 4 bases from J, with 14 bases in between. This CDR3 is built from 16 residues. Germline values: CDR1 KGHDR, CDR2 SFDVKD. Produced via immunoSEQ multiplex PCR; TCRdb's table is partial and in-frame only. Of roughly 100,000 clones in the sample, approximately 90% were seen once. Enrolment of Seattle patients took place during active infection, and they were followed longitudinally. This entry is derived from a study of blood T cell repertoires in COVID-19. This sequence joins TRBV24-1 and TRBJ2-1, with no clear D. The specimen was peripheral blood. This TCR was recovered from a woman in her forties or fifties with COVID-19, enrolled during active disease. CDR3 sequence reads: CATSDSTAHLYNEQFF. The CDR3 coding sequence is TGTGCCACCAGTGATTCCACAGCCCATCTATACAATGAGCAGTTCTTC.